This T cell receptor beta chain was retrieved from a study of beta chain features in type 1 diabetes. Whole-study context: Healthy donors and patients showed comparable age, gender and cell yields.

Averaging roughly 120 mL, one heparinised blood draw came from each individual donor. Purities in excess of 98% were seen in all sorted populations. Only a few counts were recorded for this clone. Its antigen is not identified. Sequenced material consisted of expressed TCRB transcripts (all of the isolated RNA was reverse transcribed). Libraries were prepared by immunoSEQ multiplex PCR; TCRdb keeps only in-frame clonotypes and omits some of them. The data show roughly 340,000 clones, 10% to 15% seen once. Trimming removed 2 bases from V and 11 bases from J, with 12 bases in between. In germline, CDR1 is MGHDK, CDR2 SYGVNS. The CDR3 has 12 amino acids. Study-level findings and limits: The study found moderately but significantly shorter TCRB CDR3s in all four CD4+ subsets of Type 1 diabetes patients.

Sequences were obtained from naive CD4+ T cells from blood. The TCR was taken from a woman aged 18-29 years with type 1 diabetes. The genes are TRBV25-1 and TRBJ1-1, with unresolved D. CDR3 residues: CASSEVGRKAFF. The CDR3 region has the DNA TGTGCCAGCAGTGAAGTTGGGAGGAAGGCTTTCTTT.